This T cell receptor (beta chain) came from a study of CD8 T cells in ankylosing spondylitis. Broader study findings: There were earlier reports of some motif variants in reactive arthritis synovial fluid and blood. The study identified a TCR beta motif of several highly homologous variants that appeared characteristic of ankylosing spondylitis blood.

This clonotype has a count of ten or more. What it binds is not known. Construction of TCR beta libraries was performed using quantitative 5'-RACE with molecular barcodes. TCRdb processed the 5' RACE reads anew with MiXCR; each CDR3 protein has one entry. The sample includes about 150,000 distinct CDR3 sequences, 10% to 12% seen only once; the top ten take around 4.1%. V lost 4 bases and J lost 1, with 21 bases in between. The CDR3 is 18 amino acids. CDR1 MDHEN and CDR2 SYDVKM come from the germline V gene. The V call is TRBV28, the J call TRBJ2-3; D uncertain. Sample: blood, either unsorted or a sorted T cell fraction (not recorded which). This clonotype was sampled from a female donor with ankylosing spondylitis or in good health (not recorded which). CDR3 residues: CASSSDFRDSPGTDTQYF. As DNA, the CDR3 is TGTGCCAGCAGTTCCGACTTCCGAGACTCCCCGGGCACAGATACGCAGTATTTT.